Listed below are T cell receptor beta chains from one sample, sequenced in a study of CD8 T cells in Susac syndrome. From the immunoSEQ multiplex PCR reads, TCRdb called clonotypes with MiXCR, one entry per CDR3 protein. Found here are about 210,000 distinct CDR3 sequences, around 95% of them singletons; the top ten hold 0.095%. The sequencing sample was made of CD4+ T cells from PBMCs. The receptor source for this set is a human donor with multiple sclerosis. CDR3s include the opening cysteine and the closing phenylalanine or tryptophan. Each record gives: D gene, V gene, CDR3 length, J gene, clone size, CDR3 protein, CDR3 DNA. D genes are given only for firm matches. Part of the rows lack a size; the others show once, few, many or a class for expanded clones.

>TRBD2|TRBV5-4|16|TRBJ2-3|NA
CASRTGLAGNTDTQYF
TGTGCCAGCCGCACAGGACTAGCGGGTAACACAGATACGCAGTATTTT
>NA|TRBV12-3/TRBV12-4|14|TRBJ1-2|NA
CASRLGLGPTGYTF
TGTGCCAGCAGATTGGGATTGGGACCCACTGGCTACACCTTC
>NA|TRBV2|14|TRBJ1-1|NA
CASRDRWIGTEAFF
TGTGCCAGCAGAGACCGGTGGATTGGCACTGAAGCTTTCTTT
>TRBD2|TRBV7-3|15|TRBJ2-2|NA
CASSLSQGGPGELFF
TGTGCCAGCAGCTTAAGCCAGGGAGGGCCCGGGGAGCTGTTTTTT
>TRBD1|TRBV20-1|11|TRBJ1-2|NA
CSADRGHGYTF
TGCAGTGCTGATAGGGGGCATGGCTACACCTTC
>TRBD1|TRBV15|15|TRBJ2-4|NA
CATSRPTGGRNIQYF
TGTGCCACCAGCAGACCAACAGGGGGCAGGAACATTCAGTACTTC
>TRBD2|TRBV30|13|TRBJ2-3|NA
CAWESGRGDTQYF
TGTGCCTGGGAAAGCGGGAGAGGAGATACGCAGTATTTT
>NA|TRBV29-1|12|TRBJ2-3|NA
CSAQKAGDTQYF
TGCAGCGCCCAAAAAGCGGGAGATACGCAGTATTTT
>TRBD2|TRBV30|16|TRBJ2-1|NA
CAWERLAGVTSDEQFF
TGTGCCTGGGAACGACTAGCGGGAGTGACGAGCGATGAGCAGTTCTTC
>TRBD2|TRBV12-3/TRBV12-4|13|TRBJ2-3|NA
CASRSSGGAAFYF
TGTGCCAGCAGATCTAGCGGGGGGGCTGCATTTTATTTT
>TRBD1|TRBV3-1|16|TRBJ1-1|NA
CASSTRTGKGNTEAFF
TGTGCCAGCAGCACCCGGACAGGGAAGGGGAACACTGAAGCTTTCTTT
>NA|TRBV29-1|11|TRBJ2-7|once
CSAEQEYEQYF
TGCAGCGCAGAACAGGAATACGAGCAGTACTTC
>NA|TRBV20-1|16|TRBJ2-1|NA
CSAMSRGRFGYNEQFF
TGCAGTGCCATGTCACGGGGGCGATTTGGCTACAATGAGCAGTTCTTC
>NA|TRBV29-1|11|TRBJ2-1|NA
CSVEGYNEQFF
TGCAGCGTTGAAGGCTACAATGAGCAGTTCTTC
>NA|TRBV7-8|15|TRBJ1-6|NA
CASSLEGRHNSPLHF
TGTGCCAGCAGCTTAGAGGGGCGGCACAATTCACCCCTCCACTTT
>TRBD1|TRBV5-1|16|TRBJ2-3|NA
CASSLVPGQETDTQYF
TGCGCCAGCAGCTTGGTACCGGGACAGGAGACAGATACGCAGTATTTT
>NA|TRBV12-3/TRBV12-4|14|TRBJ2-7|NA
CASSSPSYSYEQYF
TGTGCCAGCAGTTCCCCTAGCTACTCCTACGAGCAGTACTTC
>TRBD2|TRBV15|16|TRBJ2-1|NA
CATSRGQGLAGDEQFF
TGTGCCACCAGCAGAGGTCAGGGACTAGCGGGAGACGAGCAGTTCTTC